This T cell receptor (beta chain) originates from a study of shared clonotypes between healthy human individuals. A remark on this clone: Its target is unknown.

Trimming at V came to 2 bases and at J to 8 bases, leaving 3 bases not matched to a gene. This CDR3 has 14 residues. Per the germline V gene, CDR1 is SGHNT and CDR2 is YENEEA. TCRdb keeps only in-frame clones here, not all; method: immunoSEQ multiplex PCR. The sample has about 2.1 million clones; 90% to 95% are singletons. Study results and caveats: Limitation of the genetic and exposure-history diversity represented came from the few donors. Sorted-subset samples were not fully sequenced, rarefaction indicated.

Only CD45RO-negative cells positively selected for CCR7 counted as naive CD8 cells, so terminally differentiated effector memory CD45RA+ cells were excluded. Donors, healthy HIV-negative adults, lacked recent acute infections or vaccinations. This chain links TRBV11-3 with TRBJ1-4, with TRBD1 identical over 9 bases. This receptor was taken from a man aged 18 to 30 in good health. Some clones in this sample may be carry-over from other donors' samples. The sequencing sample was made of naive CD8+ T cells from PBMCs. The CDR3 coding sequence is TGTGCCAGCAGCTTACGGACAGGGGAGGAAAAACTGTTTTTT. It translates to CASSLRTGEEKLFF.